The TCR beta chain described here comes from a study of PD-1 blockade in classical Hodgkin lymphoma. This table comes from immunoSEQ multiplex PCR, and its TCRdb copy is limited to in-frame clones, with some not included. This sample has around 30,000 clones, with about four fifths found just once. Trimming left V 0 bases short and J 4 bases short, with 13 bases between. The CDR3 contains 15 residues. Looked up from germline, CDR1 is MDHEN and CDR2 is SYDVKM. The time point denotes: cycle 4 day 1 (C4D1), after 6 weeks of nivolumab. Each patient relapsed following autologous stem cell transplantation, and prior brentuximab vedotin exposure differed.

The receptor was derived from a human donor with classical Hodgkin lymphoma. J is TRBJ2-7 and V is TRBV28; either TRBD1 or TRBD2 may supply D (7 bases each). The sequences come from peripheral blood mononuclear cells (PBMCs), collected before the fourth cycle of nivolumab. CDR3 in DNA: TGTGCCAGCAGTTTATGGACAGGGAGGGTTTACGAGCAGTACTTC. Protein product: CASSLWTGRVYEQYF.